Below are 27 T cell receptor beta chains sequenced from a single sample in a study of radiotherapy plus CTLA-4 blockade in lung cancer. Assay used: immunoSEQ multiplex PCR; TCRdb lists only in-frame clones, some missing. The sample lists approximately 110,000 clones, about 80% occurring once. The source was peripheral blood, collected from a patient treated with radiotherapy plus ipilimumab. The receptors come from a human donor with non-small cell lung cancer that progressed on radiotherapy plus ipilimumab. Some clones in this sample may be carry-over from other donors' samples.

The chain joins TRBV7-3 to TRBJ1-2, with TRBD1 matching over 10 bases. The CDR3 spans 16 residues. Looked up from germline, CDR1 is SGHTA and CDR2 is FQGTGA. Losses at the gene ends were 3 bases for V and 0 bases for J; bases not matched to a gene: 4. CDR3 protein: CASSFRDRGTNYGYTF. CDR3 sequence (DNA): TGTGCCAGCAGCTTCCGGGACAGGGGCACTAACTATGGCTACACCTTC.

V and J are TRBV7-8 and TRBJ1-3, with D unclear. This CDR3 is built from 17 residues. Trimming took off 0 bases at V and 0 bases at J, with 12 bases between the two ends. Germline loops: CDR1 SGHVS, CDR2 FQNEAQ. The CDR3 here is CASSLATTAVSGNTIYF. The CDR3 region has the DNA TGTGCCAGCAGCTTAGCGACGACCGCCGTCTCTGGAAACACCATATATTTT.

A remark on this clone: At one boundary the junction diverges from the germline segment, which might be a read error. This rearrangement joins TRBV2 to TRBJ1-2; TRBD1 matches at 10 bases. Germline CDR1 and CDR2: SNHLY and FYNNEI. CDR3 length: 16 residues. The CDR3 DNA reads TGTGCCAGGAGTGACCCCGGACAGGGGGTTATGGGTGGCTACACCTTC. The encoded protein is CARSDPGQGVMGGYTF.

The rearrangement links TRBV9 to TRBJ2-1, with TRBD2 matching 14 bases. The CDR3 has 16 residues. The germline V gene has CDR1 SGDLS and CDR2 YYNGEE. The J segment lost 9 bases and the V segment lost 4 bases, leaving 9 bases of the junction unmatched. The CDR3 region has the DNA TGTGCCAGCAGCCCCAGACTAGCGGGGGGGCCTGGTGAGCAGTTCTTC. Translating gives CASSPRLAGGPGEQFF.

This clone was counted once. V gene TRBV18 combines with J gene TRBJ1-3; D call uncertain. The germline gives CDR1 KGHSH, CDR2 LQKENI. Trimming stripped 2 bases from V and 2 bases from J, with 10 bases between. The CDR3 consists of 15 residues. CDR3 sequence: CASSPNWGTGNTIYF. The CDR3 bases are TGTGCCAGCTCACCAAACTGGGGTACTGGAAACACCATATATTTT.

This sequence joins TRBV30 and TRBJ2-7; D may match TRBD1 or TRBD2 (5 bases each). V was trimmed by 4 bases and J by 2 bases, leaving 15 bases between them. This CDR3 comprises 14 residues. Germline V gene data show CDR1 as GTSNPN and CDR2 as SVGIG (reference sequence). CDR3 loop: CAWNRPGRAYEQYF. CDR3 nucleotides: TGTGCCTGGAACCGACCGGGACGGGCCTACGAGCAGTACTTC. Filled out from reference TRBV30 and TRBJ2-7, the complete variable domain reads SQTIHQWPATLVQPVGSPLSLECTVEGTSNPNLYWYRQAAGRGLQLLFYSVGIGQISSEVPQNLSASRPQDRQFILSSKKLLLSDSGFYLCAWNRPGRAYEQYFGPGTRLTVT.

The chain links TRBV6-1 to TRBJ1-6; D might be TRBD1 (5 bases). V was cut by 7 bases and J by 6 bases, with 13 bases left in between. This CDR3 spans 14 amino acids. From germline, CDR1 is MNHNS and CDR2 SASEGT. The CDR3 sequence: CASTDRRANSPLHF. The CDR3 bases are TGTGCCAGCACCGATCGCAGGGCTAATTCACCCCTCCACTTT.

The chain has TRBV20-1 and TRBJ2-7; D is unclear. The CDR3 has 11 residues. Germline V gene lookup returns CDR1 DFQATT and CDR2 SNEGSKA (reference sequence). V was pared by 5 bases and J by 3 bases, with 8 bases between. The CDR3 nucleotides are TGCAGTGCTGGCCCCAACTACGAGCAGTACTTC. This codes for CSAGPNYEQYF.

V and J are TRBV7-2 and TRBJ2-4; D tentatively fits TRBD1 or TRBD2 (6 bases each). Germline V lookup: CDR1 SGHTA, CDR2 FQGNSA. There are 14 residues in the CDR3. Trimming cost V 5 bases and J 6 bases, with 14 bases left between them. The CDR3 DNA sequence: TGTGCCAGCAGCCCACAGGGAGGTTTAAACATTCAGTACTTC. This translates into CASSPQGGLNIQYF.

Here the CDR3 DNA reads TGTGCCAGCAGCTTACTTCTATACGAGCAGTACTTC. It codes for CASSLLLYEQYF. The chain has TRBV7-2 and TRBJ2-7; D ambiguous. The CDR3 extends over 12 amino acids. V dropped 2 bases and J dropped 4 bases, with 6 bases sitting between them. Germline V gene lookup returns CDR1 SGHTA and CDR2 FQGNSA.

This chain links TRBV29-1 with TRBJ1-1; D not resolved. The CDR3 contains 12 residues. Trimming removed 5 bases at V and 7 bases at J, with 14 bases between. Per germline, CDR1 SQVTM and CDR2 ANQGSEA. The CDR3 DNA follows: TGCAGCGTTCAGAGCTTAGGTAGTGAAGCTTTCTTT. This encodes CSVQSLGSEAFF.

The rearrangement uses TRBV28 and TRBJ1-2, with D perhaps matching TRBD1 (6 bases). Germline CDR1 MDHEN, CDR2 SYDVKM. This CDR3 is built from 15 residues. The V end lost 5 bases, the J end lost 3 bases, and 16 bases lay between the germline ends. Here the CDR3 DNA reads TGTGCCAGCAGTGAACAGGGACAAAACGACTATGGCTACACCTTC. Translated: CASSEQGQNDYGYTF.

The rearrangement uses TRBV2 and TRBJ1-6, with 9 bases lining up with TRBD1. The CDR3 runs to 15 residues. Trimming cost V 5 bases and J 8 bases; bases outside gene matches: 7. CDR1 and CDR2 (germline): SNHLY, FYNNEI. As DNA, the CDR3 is TGTGCCAGCAGTTTCATCCGGGACAGGGATTCACCCCTCCACTTT. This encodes CASSFIRDRDSPLHF.

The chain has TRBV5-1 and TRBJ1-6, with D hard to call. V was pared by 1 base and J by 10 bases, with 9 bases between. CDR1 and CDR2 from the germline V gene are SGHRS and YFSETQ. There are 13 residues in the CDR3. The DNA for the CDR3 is TGCGCCAGCAGCTTGAACGATCCGTCACCCCTCCACTTT. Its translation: CASSLNDPSPLHF.

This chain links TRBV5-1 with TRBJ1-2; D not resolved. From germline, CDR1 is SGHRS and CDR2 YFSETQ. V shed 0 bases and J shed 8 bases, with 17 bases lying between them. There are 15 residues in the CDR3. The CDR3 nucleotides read TGCGCCAGCAGCTTGGGAGGGCTCGGGCCTGGCGGCTACACCTTC. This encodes CASSLGGLGPGGYTF.

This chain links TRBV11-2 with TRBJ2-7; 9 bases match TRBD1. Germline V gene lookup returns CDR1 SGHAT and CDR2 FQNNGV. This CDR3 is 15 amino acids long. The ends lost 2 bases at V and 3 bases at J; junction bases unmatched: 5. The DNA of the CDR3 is TGTGCCAGCAGCTTAAACGGACAGGGGTACTACGAGCAGTACTTC. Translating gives CASSLNGQGYYEQYF.

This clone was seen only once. CDR3 nucleotides: TGTGCCAGCAGCCCTTTCTTTCTGACCGACGGCACAGATACGCAGTATTTT. This codes for CASSPFFLTDGTDTQYF. The chain recombines TRBV9 with TRBJ2-3, with D unresolved. The V end lost 4 bases, the J end lost 1 base, and 19 bases lay between the germline ends. Germline loops: CDR1 SGDLS, CDR2 YYNGEE. The CDR3 runs to 17 residues.

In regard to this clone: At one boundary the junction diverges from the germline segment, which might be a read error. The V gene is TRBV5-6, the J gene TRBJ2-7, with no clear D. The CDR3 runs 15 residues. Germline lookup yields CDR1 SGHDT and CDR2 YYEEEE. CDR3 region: CASSLEAFLSYEQHF. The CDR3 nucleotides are TGTGCCAGCAGCTTGGAGGCTTTCCTCTCCTACGAGCAGCACTTC.

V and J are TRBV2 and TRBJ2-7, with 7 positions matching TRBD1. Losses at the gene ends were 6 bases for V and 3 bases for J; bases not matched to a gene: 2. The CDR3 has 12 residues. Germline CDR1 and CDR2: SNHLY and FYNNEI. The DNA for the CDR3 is TGTGCCAGCAGGGGGGACAGCTACGAGCAGTACTTC. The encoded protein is CASRGDSYEQYF.

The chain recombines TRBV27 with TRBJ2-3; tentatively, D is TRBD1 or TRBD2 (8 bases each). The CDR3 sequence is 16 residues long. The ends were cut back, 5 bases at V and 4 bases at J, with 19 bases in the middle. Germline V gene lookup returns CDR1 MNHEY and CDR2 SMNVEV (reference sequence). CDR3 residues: CASSRRGRGVSDTQYF. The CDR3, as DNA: TGTGCCAGCAGTCGCAGGGGGCGGGGGGTTTCAGATACGCAGTATTTT.

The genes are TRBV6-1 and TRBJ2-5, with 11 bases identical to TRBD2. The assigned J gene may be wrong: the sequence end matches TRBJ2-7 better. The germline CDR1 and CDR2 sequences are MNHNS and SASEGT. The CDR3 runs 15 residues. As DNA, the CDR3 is TGTGCCAGCACAACGGTAGCGGGGGGGCCATACGAGCAGTACTTC. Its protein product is CASTTVAGGPYEQYF.

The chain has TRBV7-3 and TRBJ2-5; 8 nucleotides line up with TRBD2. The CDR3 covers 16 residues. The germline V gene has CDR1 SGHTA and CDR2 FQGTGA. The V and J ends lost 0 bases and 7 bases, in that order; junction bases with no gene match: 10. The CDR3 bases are TGTGCCAGCAGCTTAACCTCGCGGGGGGATCTCGGGACCCAGTACTTC. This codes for CASSLTSRGDLGTQYF.

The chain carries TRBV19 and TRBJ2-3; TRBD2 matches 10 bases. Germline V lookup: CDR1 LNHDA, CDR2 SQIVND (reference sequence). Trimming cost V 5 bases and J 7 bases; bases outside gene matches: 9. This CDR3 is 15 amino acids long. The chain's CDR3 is CASSSKRGGRNTQYF. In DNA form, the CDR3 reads TGTGCCAGTAGTTCAAAGCGGGGGGGCCGGAATACGCAGTATTTT.

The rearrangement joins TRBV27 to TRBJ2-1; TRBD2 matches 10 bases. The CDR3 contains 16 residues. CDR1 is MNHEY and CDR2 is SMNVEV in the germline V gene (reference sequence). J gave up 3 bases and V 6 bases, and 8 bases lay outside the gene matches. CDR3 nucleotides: TGTGCCAGCAGGCCAATAGCGGGGGGACTCTACAATGAGCAGTTCTTC. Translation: CASRPIAGGLYNEQFF.

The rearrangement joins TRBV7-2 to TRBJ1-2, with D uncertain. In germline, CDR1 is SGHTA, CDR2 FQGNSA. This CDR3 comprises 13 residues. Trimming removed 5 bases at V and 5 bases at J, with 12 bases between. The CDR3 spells CASSLDTAYGYTF. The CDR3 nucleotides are TGTGCCAGCAGCCTAGATACGGCTTATGGCTACACCTTC.

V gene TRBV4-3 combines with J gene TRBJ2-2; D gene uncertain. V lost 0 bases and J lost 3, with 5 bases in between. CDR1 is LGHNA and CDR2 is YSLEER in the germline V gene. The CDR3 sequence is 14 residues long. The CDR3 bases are TGCGCCAGCAGCCAAGATCGACACACCGGGGAGCTGTTTTTT. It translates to CASSQDRHTGELFF.

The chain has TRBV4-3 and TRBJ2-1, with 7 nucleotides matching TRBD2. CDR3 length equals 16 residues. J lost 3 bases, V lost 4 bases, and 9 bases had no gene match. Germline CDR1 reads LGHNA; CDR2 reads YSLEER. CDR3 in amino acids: CASSRTSGARYNEQFF. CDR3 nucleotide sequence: TGCGCCAGCAGCCGGACGAGCGGGGCCCGCTACAATGAGCAGTTCTTC.